This TCR beta chain derives from a study of OX40 agonist ivuxolimab in advanced cancers. The count of this clone is one. This CDR3 has 15 amino acids. The V end was cut by 0 bases, the J end by 3 bases, with 11 bases between. The germline V gene encodes CDR1 MNHEY and CDR2 SVGAGI. TCRdb's table, derived via immunoSEQ multiplex PCR, lists solely in-frame clones and lacks some. Here the sample spans roughly 33,000 clones, around three quarters being singletons. This chain joins TRBV6-5 and TRBJ2-5; tentatively, D is TRBD1 (6 bases). The sequencing used CD4+ or CD8+ T cells sorted from blood, collected in a trial of the OX40 agonist ivuxolimab. This clonotype was obtained from an adult with an advanced solid tumor such as melanoma, head and neck, liver or kidney cancer. The CDR3: CASSYSVAGEETQYF. The CDR3, as DNA: TGTGCCAGCAGTTACTCTGTGGCAGGGGAAGAGACCCAGTACTTC.